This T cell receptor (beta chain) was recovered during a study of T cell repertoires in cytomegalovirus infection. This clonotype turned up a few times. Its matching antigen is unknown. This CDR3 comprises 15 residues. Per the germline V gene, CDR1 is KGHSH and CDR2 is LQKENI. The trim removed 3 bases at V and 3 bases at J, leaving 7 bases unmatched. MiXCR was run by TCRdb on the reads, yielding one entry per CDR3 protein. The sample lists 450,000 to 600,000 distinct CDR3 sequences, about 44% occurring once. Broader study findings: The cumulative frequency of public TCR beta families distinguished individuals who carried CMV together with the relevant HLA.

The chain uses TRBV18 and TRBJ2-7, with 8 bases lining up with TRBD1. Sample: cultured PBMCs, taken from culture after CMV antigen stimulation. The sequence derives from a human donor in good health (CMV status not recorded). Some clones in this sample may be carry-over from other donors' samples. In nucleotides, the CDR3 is TGTGCCAGCTCACCCGGTGACAGGGGTATCTACGAGCAGTACTTC. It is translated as CASSPGDRGIYEQYF.